This TCR beta chain was documented in a study of blood T cell repertoires in COVID-19. Background on the study: Nucleic acid was either cDNA or gDNA, and it came from T cells, B-cell-depleted T cells, or PBMCs.

This clone was seen a handful of times. Authors' methods: Amplified reference gene primers provided the basis for estimating nucleated cell counts. Sequencing used immunoSEQ multiplex PCR; TCRdb keeps in-frame clones, though not all of them. Clone size and V and J calls were adopted from that table, with D and trimming inferred from the DNA. The sample consists of 300,000 to 450,000 clones, roughly 85% of them appearing once. V was shortened by 1 base and J by 5 bases, with 12 bases between the two germline ends. The length of the CDR3 is 14 residues. CDR1 and CDR2 (germline): SEHNR, FQNEAQ (reference sequence).

Sequences were obtained from peripheral blood. The source is a woman between 18 and 29 years old with acute or convalescent COVID-19. V is TRBV7-9 and J is TRBJ2-7; D perhaps matches TRBD2 (6 bases). The CDR3 DNA follows: TGTGCCAGCAGCTTAGACGCGGGAACCAACGAGCAGTACTTC. Encoded protein: CASSLDAGTNEQYF.